The TCR beta chain under discussion was sequenced for a study of blood T cell repertoires in COVID-19. Study overall: Acute and convalescent COVID-19 samples came from the United States, Italy and Spain. Nucleic acid was either cDNA or gDNA, and it came from T cells, B-cell-depleted T cells, or PBMCs.

Clones were read by immunoSEQ multiplex PCR, and TCRdb kept only the in-frame ones, dropping some. The table includes 50,000 to 70,000 clones, more than 80% detected once. The CDR3 has 15 residues. Germline V gene sequence: CDR1 SGHRS, CDR2 YFSETQ. Unmatched junction bases numbered 7, after V lost 3 bases and J lost 4 bases. The sample consisted of peripheral blood. The genes are TRBV5-1 and TRBJ1-2; 9 bases align to TRBD1. The receptor was isolated from a woman over 75 with active COVID-19. CDR3 nucleotide sequence: TGCGCCAGCAGCTACACAGGGGGCGAGGGCTATGGCTACACCTTC. It is translated as CASSYTGGEGYGYTF.